Listed below are T cell receptor beta chains from one sample, sequenced in a study of T-cell reconstitution after alpha-beta-depleted transplantation in children. TCRdb called the PCR reads again in MiXCR, with one record for every CDR3 protein. The table has 600,000 or so distinct CDR3 sequences, under 25% seen once. The sample here was PBMCs, mostly from graft donor cells, taken 360 days after TCRalphabeta/CD19-depleted stem cell transplant. These receptors originate from a boy younger than two who had a stem cell transplant for acute myeloid leukemia, so the T cells may come from the graft donor. Both conserved end residues are part of each CDR3. Each record gives: clone size, D gene, J gene, V gene, CDR3 protein, CDR3 DNA. D genes are given only for firm matches. Part of the rows lack a size; the others show once, few, many or a class for expanded clones.

abundance: once
d_gene: NA
j_gene: TRBJ1-1
v_gene: TRBV6-6
CDR3aa: CASSYSGTPEAFF
CDR3nt: TGTGCCAGCAGTTACTCGGGGACACCTGAAGCTTTCTTT

abundance: NA
d_gene: NA
j_gene: TRBJ2-5
v_gene: TRBV7-2
CDR3aa: CASSSTRAGQETQYF
CDR3nt: TGTGCCAGCAGCTCAACGAGGGCAGGGCAAGAGACCCAGTACTTC

abundance: few
d_gene: TRBD1
j_gene: TRBJ1-2
v_gene: TRBV29-1
CDR3aa: CSVGTGGEYGYTF
CDR3nt: TGCAGCGTTGGGACAGGGGGAGAATATGGCTACACCTTC

abundance: many
d_gene: NA
j_gene: TRBJ2-7
v_gene: TRBV7-2
CDR3aa: CASSLRGGLTSYEQYF
CDR3nt: TGTGCCAGCAGCTTAAGGGGGGGGTTAACCTCCTACGAGCAGTACTTC

abundance: few
d_gene: TRBD1
j_gene: TRBJ1-1
v_gene: TRBV6-4
CDR3aa: CASRSQGGAAFF
CDR3nt: TGTGCCAGCAGATCTCAGGGGGGGGCAGCTTTCTTT

abundance: NA
d_gene: NA
j_gene: TRBJ2-2
v_gene: TRBV5-6
CDR3aa: CASRSRQLTGELFF
CDR3nt: TGTGCCAGCAGATCTAGACAGCTCACCGGGGAGCTGTTTTTT

abundance: NA
d_gene: NA
j_gene: TRBJ2-3
v_gene: TRBV12-3/TRBV12-4
CDR3aa: CASRAGTKMDTQYF
CDR3nt: TGTGCCAGCAGGGCGGGGACGAAGATGGATACGCAGTATTTT

abundance: NA
d_gene: TRBD2
j_gene: TRBJ2-3
v_gene: TRBV20-1
CDR3aa: CSARDPTSGDIDTQYF
CDR3nt: TGCAGTGCTAGAGATCCGACTAGCGGGGATATCGATACGCAGTATTTT

abundance: NA
d_gene: NA
j_gene: TRBJ2-6
v_gene: TRBV25-1
CDR3aa: CASSAETVASGANVLTF
CDR3nt: TGTGCCAGCAGCGCAGAGACAGTCGCCTCTGGGGCCAACGTCCTGACTTTC

abundance: NA
d_gene: NA
j_gene: TRBJ2-1
v_gene: TRBV20-1
CDR3aa: CSARDQDWVPLYNEQFF
CDR3nt: TGCAGTGCTAGAGATCAGGATTGGGTCCCCCTCTACAATGAGCAGTTCTTC

abundance: few
d_gene: NA
j_gene: TRBJ2-5
v_gene: TRBV27
CDR3aa: CASSLLRGMGTQYF
CDR3nt: TGTGCCAGCAGTTTACTCCGGGGAATGGGGACCCAGTACTTC

abundance: few
d_gene: TRBD2
j_gene: TRBJ2-1
v_gene: TRBV20-1
CDR3aa: CSARDFRLAGPNNEQFF
CDR3nt: TGCAGTGCTAGAGATTTTCGGCTAGCGGGGCCCAACAATGAGCAGTTCTTC

abundance: NA
d_gene: TRBD1
j_gene: TRBJ1-5
v_gene: TRBV12-3/TRBV12-4
CDR3aa: CASSSRQGTGQPQHF
CDR3nt: TGTGCCAGCAGTTCTAGACAGGGAACGGGTCAGCCCCAGCATTTT

abundance: many
d_gene: TRBD1
j_gene: TRBJ2-5
v_gene: TRBV6-5
CDR3aa: CATYRGETQYF
CDR3nt: TGTGCCACCTACAGGGGTGAGACCCAGTACTTC

abundance: many
d_gene: NA
j_gene: TRBJ2-3
v_gene: TRBV7-9
CDR3aa: CASSPTSLDTQYF
CDR3nt: TGTGCCAGCAGCCCAACTAGCTTAGATACGCAGTATTTT

abundance: NA
d_gene: TRBD1
j_gene: TRBJ2-3
v_gene: TRBV6-1
CDR3aa: CASSPWTDAGGDTQCF
CDR3nt: TGTGCCAGCAGTCCGTGGACGGACGCAGGGGGTGATACGCAGTGTTTT

abundance: NA
d_gene: TRBD1
j_gene: TRBJ2-7
v_gene: TRBV6-5
CDR3aa: CASSYPPPGQGPYEQYF
CDR3nt: TGTGCCAGCAGTTACCCCCCACCGGGACAGGGACCCTACGAGCAGTACTTC

abundance: many
d_gene: NA
j_gene: TRBJ2-5
v_gene: TRBV6-1
CDR3aa: CASSLVLGETQYF
CDR3nt: TGTGCCAGCAGTCTGGTTCTGGGCGAGACCCAGTACTTC

abundance: many
d_gene: NA
j_gene: TRBJ2-5
v_gene: TRBV12-3/TRBV12-4
CDR3aa: CASSLQGLGRAQYF
CDR3nt: TGTGCCAGCAGTCTACAGGGTTTGGGGAGGGCCCAGTACTTC

abundance: once
d_gene: NA
j_gene: TRBJ2-6
v_gene: TRBV11-2
CDR3aa: CASSFAGAGGANVLTF
CDR3nt: TGTGCCAGCAGCTTCGCGGGGGCAGGTGGGGCCAACGTCCTGACTTTC

abundance: NA
d_gene: NA
j_gene: TRBJ2-3
v_gene: TRBV20-1
CDR3aa: CSARDRQPYTDTQYF
CDR3nt: TGCAGTGCTAGAGATCGTCAACCTTACACAGATACGCAGTATTTT

abundance: many
d_gene: NA
j_gene: TRBJ2-1
v_gene: TRBV29-1
CDR3aa: CSVESHLSYNEQFF
CDR3nt: TGCAGCGTTGAGAGTCACCTCTCCTACAATGAGCAGTTCTTC

abundance: NA
d_gene: TRBD2
j_gene: TRBJ2-1
v_gene: TRBV4-1
CDR3aa: CASSQVGRGGGEQFF
CDR3nt: TGCGCCAGCAGCCAAGTGGGGCGGGGGGGAGGTGAGCAGTTCTTC

abundance: NA
d_gene: TRBD2
j_gene: TRBJ2-1
v_gene: TRBV20-1
CDR3aa: CCARSGGDFRMNEQFF
CDR3nt: TGCTGTGCTAGATCGGGGGGGGACTTTCGAATGAATGAGCAGTTCTTC

abundance: NA
d_gene: NA
j_gene: TRBJ1-3
v_gene: TRBV7-2
CDR3aa: CASSNYRASGNTIYF
CDR3nt: TGTGCCAGCAGCAATTACAGGGCCTCTGGAAACACCATATATTTT

abundance: few
d_gene: TRBD2
j_gene: TRBJ2-1
v_gene: TRBV4-3
CDR3aa: CASSHYSGGCLNEQFF
CDR3nt: TGCGCCAGCAGCCATTATAGCGGGGGGTGTTTGAATGAGCAGTTCTTC

abundance: few
d_gene: NA
j_gene: TRBJ1-6
v_gene: TRBV4-1
CDR3aa: CASSFSAGTKNSPLHF
CDR3nt: TGCGCCAGCAGTTTTTCGGCCGGGACTAAGAATTCACCCCTCCACTTT

abundance: many
d_gene: TRBD2
j_gene: TRBJ2-1
v_gene: TRBV7-8
CDR3aa: CASSLPLRTSGDYNEQFF
CDR3nt: TGTGCCAGCAGCTTACCACTGCGGACTAGCGGAGACTACAATGAGCAGTTCTTC

abundance: NA
d_gene: NA
j_gene: TRBJ2-2
v_gene: TRBV4-3
CDR3aa: CASSQEWANTGELFF
CDR3nt: TGCGCCAGCAGCCAAGAGTGGGCGAACACCGGGGAGCTGTTTTTT

abundance: NA
d_gene: TRBD1
j_gene: TRBJ2-5
v_gene: TRBV10-1
CDR3aa: CASSEGTGGGQETQYF
CDR3nt: TGCGCCAGCAGTGAAGGGACAGGGGGTGGTCAAGAGACCCAGTACTTC

abundance: few
d_gene: NA
j_gene: TRBJ2-7
v_gene: TRBV6-5
CDR3aa: CASSYRAESYEQYF
CDR3nt: TGTGCCAGCAGTTACCGGGCAGAATCCTACGAGCAGTACTTC

abundance: few
d_gene: NA
j_gene: TRBJ1-2
v_gene: TRBV20-1
CDR3aa: CSAREGAGMGGYTF
CDR3nt: TGCAGTGCTAGAGAAGGCGCAGGGATGGGTGGCTACACCTTC

abundance: NA
d_gene: TRBD1
j_gene: TRBJ1-6
v_gene: TRBV28
CDR3aa: CASSSGDSYSPLHF
CDR3nt: TGTGCCAGCAGTTCCGGGGACAGCTATTCACCCCTCCACTTT

abundance: NA
d_gene: NA
j_gene: TRBJ2-7
v_gene: TRBV12-3/TRBV12-4
CDR3aa: CASSLDSDQYF
CDR3nt: TGTGCCAGCAGTTTAGACTCGGATCAGTACTTC

abundance: NA
d_gene: NA
j_gene: TRBJ2-1
v_gene: TRBV20-1
CDR3aa: CSARRGIEQFF
CDR3nt: TGCAGTGCTAGACGGGGGATTGAGCAGTTCTTC

abundance: NA
d_gene: NA
j_gene: TRBJ1-5
v_gene: TRBV21-1
CDR3aa: CASSKGALRYSNQPQHF
CDR3nt: TGTGCCAGCAGCAAAGGAGCCCTCAGGTATAGCAATCAGCCCCAGCATTTT

abundance: many
d_gene: NA
j_gene: TRBJ2-5
v_gene: TRBV12-5
CDR3aa: CASGLSLGRAKETQYF
CDR3nt: TGTGCTAGTGGTTTGTCCTTGGGCAGGGCTAAAGAGACCCAGTACTTC

abundance: NA
d_gene: NA
j_gene: TRBJ2-1
v_gene: TRBV7-9
CDR3aa: CASSPQRRYNEQFF
CDR3nt: TGTGCCAGCAGCCCACAGCGGAGATACAATGAGCAGTTCTTC

abundance: NA
d_gene: TRBD2
j_gene: TRBJ2-3
v_gene: TRBV6-2/TRBV6-3
CDR3aa: CASSYSPGGSSGGIQDTQYF
CDR3nt: TGTGCCAGCAGTTACTCCCCTGGGGGTTCTAGCGGCGGAATACAAGATACGCAGTATTTT

abundance: NA
d_gene: NA
j_gene: TRBJ2-5
v_gene: TRBV10-3
CDR3aa: CAIARVPSRETQYF
CDR3nt: TGTGCCATCGCTAGGGTCCCCTCGCGGGAGACCCAGTACTTC

abundance: many
d_gene: NA
j_gene: TRBJ1-1
v_gene: TRBV7-9
CDR3aa: CASNDGNTEAFF
CDR3nt: TGTGCCAGCAACGACGGGAACACTGAAGCTTTCTTT

abundance: NA
d_gene: TRBD1
j_gene: TRBJ2-3
v_gene: TRBV10-3
CDR3aa: CAISGQGDRGTDTQYF
CDR3nt: TGTGCCATCAGTGGACAGGGGGATCGGGGCACAGATACGCAGTATTTT

abundance: few
d_gene: NA
j_gene: TRBJ2-5
v_gene: TRBV20-1
CDR3aa: CSASAETAKVTQYF
CDR3nt: TGCAGTGCTAGTGCCGAGACCGCGAAGGTGACCCAGTACTTC

abundance: NA
d_gene: TRBD2
j_gene: TRBJ2-7
v_gene: TRBV13
CDR3aa: CASSPTSPAYEQYF
CDR3nt: TGTGCCAGCAGCCCGACTAGCCCTGCCTACGAGCAGTACTTC

abundance: few
d_gene: NA
j_gene: TRBJ1-2
v_gene: TRBV19
CDR3aa: CASSINAGYGYTF
CDR3nt: TGTGCCAGTAGTATAAATGCTGGCTATGGCTACACCTTC

abundance: few
d_gene: NA
j_gene: TRBJ2-5
v_gene: TRBV6-1
CDR3aa: CATNPGAGQETQYF
CDR3nt: TGTGCCACTAATCCGGGGGCTGGGCAAGAGACCCAGTACTTC

abundance: NA
d_gene: TRBD1
j_gene: TRBJ1-1
v_gene: TRBV29-1
CDR3aa: CSVLQGTGGNTEAFF
CDR3nt: TGCAGCGTGCTACAAGGGACAGGCGGGAACACTGAAGCTTTCTTT